This record looks at one TCR beta chain sequence and its context. RNA transcripts were the template, and TCR beta CDR3 regions were amplified from them. RT-PCR was first run with HTBI primers, then multiplex PCR in a second round. MiXCR, applied by TCRdb to the multiplex PCR reads, yields one record per CDR3 protein. This sample has some 250,000 distinct CDR3 sequences, with around 45% found just once. Trimming shortened V by 1 base and J by 2 bases, and 12 bases separated the two germline ends. Germline V gene sequence: CDR1 DFQATT, CDR2 SNEGSKA (reference sequence). The CDR3 is 14 residues long. The data originate from a study of Graves' ophthalmopathy and Graves' hyperthyroidism.

The chain carries TRBV20-1 and TRBJ2-7; a weak D match, TRBD1 (6 bases). The sample consisted of peripheral blood. The sequence derives from an adult man with Graves' ophthalmopathy. The CDR3: CSARGTVDPYEQYF. The CDR3 DNA reads as TGCAGTGCTAGAGGGACAGTGGACCCCTACGAGCAGTACTTC.